This T cell receptor beta chain was sequenced in a study of identical twins (dated by TCRdb to between 2015 and 2016). At the level of the whole study: To test whether fetal clonotypes persist, the study used deep sequencing on TCR alpha and beta repertoires from monozygotic twins, unrelated adults of various ages, and cord blood. To rule out contamination, replicate twin experiments were performed at different times with different library preparation protocols. The investigation overall reported the following: Because the same donors could not be followed over many years, the conclusions depended on cross-sectional statistical analysis. Invariant T cells such as MAIT and iNKT could partly confound zero-insertion analyses, though diverse VJ usage argued against this for most clonotypes. Abundant cord blood beta clonotypes had fewer insertions, young adult naive repertoires showed a similar but weaker trend, and memory repertoires showed no such trend. In monozygotic twins, recombination models systematically underestimated out-of-frame TCR alpha sharing, but the models matched the sharing seen between unrelated individuals. Compared with coincidental sharing between unrelated individuals, an excess of low generation-probability sequences was observed among out-of-frame TCR alpha sequences shared between twins. Excess twin sharing in beta out-of-frame sequences was weaker because fewer shared sequences lowered the signal-to-noise ratio.

Concerning this clonotype: Its binding antigen is unknown. The input lacks base qualities; no much larger clone sits a single base away.

Every donor was a healthy Caucasian. The twin cohort comprised three pairs of female monozygotic twins, all aged roughly 18 to 30 years. CD4+ and CD8+ T cell populations were isolated with positive isolation kits from Invitrogen. The junction shows trimming of 6 bases on V and 2 bases on J, and the gene matches do not reach 4 bases of it. The germline V gene gives CDR1 as MNHNS and CDR2 as SASEGT. Measured from the cysteine to the phenylalanine, the CDR3 is 15 residues long. The retained sequence is limited to the CDR3, 45 bases, with the frame set at the first base. The method was 5' RACE. Sequencing took place on an Illumina HiSeq 2000. Template switching introduced a universal primer binding site; the final cDNA contained a unique molecular identifier, enabling accurate counting of TCR cDNA molecules. Specific primers in the conserved constant-segment region were used to synthesize first-strand cDNA for TCR alpha and beta chains. Each cDNA library was double barcoded, with a SMART-Mk sample barcode plus Illumina barcodes, to control for contamination. TruSeq adapter sequences and Illumina sample barcodes were added in two successive PCR steps. TCR alpha and beta cDNA libraries were sequenced on the Illumina HiSeq platform with custom primers. Turning to the authors' computational methods: MiGEC was used to process raw reads and extract unique molecular identifiers, and MiXCR was used to find CDR3 positions. For each individual, recombination models were inferred using an EM algorithm with the repgenHMM and IGoR tools. The analysis of shared clonotypes was done with the tcR package in R, with sharing normalized by the product of cloneset sizes. To study raw recombination without the effects of thymic and clonal selection, out-of-frame nonproductive sequences were analyzed. The raw public data were reprocessed by TCRdb itself: fastp quality trimming at Q25, MiXCR clonotype calling, in-frame beta chains only. CDR3 protein duplicates are merged, each entry listing the most common genes and DNA. V and J calls and clone size were set by TCRdb, not the authors. The sample records around 510,000 distinct CDR3 sequences, over 11% of which are singletons. The ten largest clones represent approximately 0.9% of the sample.

The sample also formed part of further work on yellow fever vaccine responses in identical twins. As noted in the second study: According to the authors, the vaccine-induced T cell response in identical twins seemed to be partly convergent and partly specific to each individual. In identical twins, the study followed T cell clones that responded to the vaccine with precision.

Sequencing was carried out using CD4+ T cells sorted from blood. The origin of this receptor is a woman aged 18 to 35 in good health. This receptor chain uses TRBV6-1 and TRBJ2-3; 11 junctional bases match TRBD2. Read as DNA, the sequence is TGTGCCAGCAGAAAACTAGCGGGGGCCACAGATACGCAGTATTTT. This codes for CASRKLAGATDTQYF.